This T cell receptor (beta chain) was sequenced for a study of post-analysis software for immune sequencing data. Built from TCR beta cDNA, the libraries had unique molecular identifiers in them. Via MiXCR, TCRdb re-called the PCR reads, giving one row per CDR3 protein. The sample carries around 710,000 distinct CDR3 sequences, roughly 50% recorded once. The source material was blood. This receptor was identified in a girl aged 5 to 17 with multiple sclerosis.

Here the CDR3 reads CASSYPRPGDEQFF. CDR3 DNA sequence: TGTGCCAGCAGTTACCCAAGGCCTGGGGATGAGCAGTTCTTC. This chain links TRBV6-5 with TRBJ2-1; no definite D call. V was trimmed by 2 bases and J by 8 bases, leaving 13 bases between them. Germline CDR1 MNHEY, CDR2 SVGAGI. This CDR3 region has 14 residues.